Listed below are T cell receptor beta chains from one sample, sequenced in a study of CD8 T cells in ankylosing spondylitis. MiXCR, applied by TCRdb to the 5' RACE reads, yields one record per CDR3 protein. The data hold fewer than 550,000 distinct CDR3 sequences, with about 5.4% observed a single time. Input material: blood, either unsorted or a sorted T cell fraction (not recorded which). These receptors came from a male donor with ankylosing spondylitis. CDR3s include the opening cysteine and the closing phenylalanine or tryptophan. A D gene is named only where the DNA matches it firmly. Where a row states a size, it is once, few, many or the class of an expanded clone; other rows omit it.

J	D	size	V	CDR3	DNA
TRBJ1-1	NA	many	TRBV7-2	CASSLGLFTTEAFF	TGTGCCAGCAGCCTGGGACTTTTCACAACTGAAGCTTTCTTT
TRBJ1-5	NA	NA	TRBV6-5	CASSYLKDQPQHF	TGTGCCAGCAGTTACTTGAAGGATCAGCCCCAGCATTTT
TRBJ1-5	NA	many	TRBV10-3	CATQAGPGEQPQHF	TGTGCCACCCAAGCGGGCCCCGGAGAGCAGCCCCAGCATTTT
TRBJ2-7	NA	many	TRBV20-1	CSAGRGPTYEQYF	TGCAGTGCGGGCCGGGGGCCTACCTACGAGCAGTACTTC
TRBJ2-7	TRBD2	many	TRBV5-1	CASSISGSSYEQYF	TGCGCCAGCAGCATTAGCGGGAGTTCCTACGAGCAGTACTTC
TRBJ1-5	TRBD1	many	TRBV20-1	CSARGDRGGDQPQHF	TGCAGTGCTAGGGGGGACAGGGGAGGGGATCAGCCCCAGCATTTT
TRBJ2-7	NA	NA	TRBV20-1	CCWPAGGASSYEQYF	TGCTGCTGGCCGGCCGGCGGGGCGAGCTCCTACGAGCAGTACTTC
TRBJ2-2	TRBD2	many	TRBV28	CASSLRLGAGDGGELFF	TGTGCCAGCAGTCTACGCTTAGGAGCGGGGGACGGGGGGGAGCTGTTTTTT
TRBJ2-3	TRBD1	many	TRBV12-3/TRBV12-4	CASSLGQGHTDTQYF	TGTGCCAGCAGTTTAGGACAGGGGCACACAGATACGCAGTATTTT
TRBJ1-1	NA	many	TRBV6-1	CATRGQGSTEAFF	TGTGCCACCCGCGGGCAGGGTAGTACTGAAGCTTTCTTT
TRBJ1-5	NA	few	TRBV20-1	CSAMPTAQPQHF	TGCAGTGCTATGCCGACTGCGCAGCCCCAGCATTTT
TRBJ2-7	NA	few	TRBV7-8	CASSKRWASENYEQYF	TGTGCCAGCAGCAAAAGGTGGGCTAGCGAGAATTACGAGCAGTACTTC
TRBJ2-7	TRBD1	many	TRBV5-1	CASSLGQGANEQYF	TGCGCCAGCAGCTTGGGGCAGGGGGCGAACGAGCAGTACTTC
TRBJ2-3	TRBD2	many	TRBV29-1	CSVQGLAGITDTQYF	TGCAGCGTGCAGGGACTAGCGGGGATAACAGATACGCAGTATTTT
TRBJ2-1	NA	many	TRBV15	CATSRDLGNEQFF	TGTGCCACCAGCAGAGATCTCGGAAATGAGCAGTTCTTC
TRBJ1-5	NA	many	TRBV20-1	CSARDGHSNQPQHF	TGCAGTGCTAGAGATGGCCATAGCAATCAGCCCCAGCATTTT
TRBJ2-5	NA	many	TRBV20-1	CSARDAGRGGGQETQYF	TGCAGTGCTAGAGATGCCGGGAGAGGCGGAGGGCAGGAGACCCAGTACTTC
TRBJ2-3	NA	many	TRBV10-3	CAISESKLTDTQYF	TGTGCCATCAGTGAGTCGAAGCTCACAGATACGCAGTATTTT
TRBJ1-6	NA	many	TRBV10-3	CAISESYISGTVALHF	TGTGCCATCAGTGAGTCGTACATATCGGGTACGGTAGCCCTCCACTTT
TRBJ2-7	NA	few	TRBV13	CASSLGAQTYEQYF	TGTGCCAGCAGCTTGGGGGCGCAGACCTACGAGCAGTACTTC
TRBJ1-6	NA	few	TRBV20-1	CSAAQGTFHSPLHF	TGCAGTGCTGCCCAAGGGACTTTCCATTCACCCCTCCACTTT
TRBJ1-1	NA	many	TRBV2	CASSPGLTGAFF	TGTGCCAGCAGTCCGGGACTTACGGGAGCTTTCTTT
TRBJ1-2	NA	many	TRBV4-2	CASSQELYGYTF	TGTGCCAGCAGCCAAGAGCTTTATGGCTACACCTTC
TRBJ1-2	NA	many	TRBV29-1	CSAVEAYGYTF	TGCAGCGCTGTGGAGGCCTATGGCTACACCTTC
TRBJ1-6	NA	few	TRBV5-1	CASSLAEDNNSPLHF	TGCGCCAGCAGCTTGGCCGAAGACAATAATTCACCCCTCCACTTT
TRBJ1-1	NA	many	TRBV12-3/TRBV12-4	CASTSLRIGTEAFF	TGTGCCAGCACCTCACTTCGGATTGGTACTGAAGCTTTCTTT
TRBJ1-2	NA	many	TRBV5-4	CASSLAGRGLYGYTF	TGTGCCAGCAGCTTGGCTGGCCGGGGGCTCTATGGCTACACCTTC
TRBJ1-1	NA	few	TRBV7-2	CASSLGSGMNTEAFF	TGTGCCAGCAGCTTAGGGTCAGGCATGAACACTGAAGCTTTCTTT
TRBJ2-2	NA	many	TRBV4-3	CASSQDQIRTGELFF	TGCGCCAGCAGCCAAGATCAAATAAGGACCGGGGAGCTGTTTTTT
TRBJ2-1	TRBD2	many	TRBV20-1	CSADIAGGYNEQFF	TGCAGTGCTGATATAGCGGGAGGGTACAATGAGCAGTTCTTC
TRBJ1-1	NA	NA	TRBV7-2	CASSFKFDTEAFF	TGTGCCAGCAGCTTTAAATTCGACACTGAAGCTTTCTTT
TRBJ1-1	NA	many	TRBV4-3	CASSQDPTGWTEAFF	TGCGCCAGCAGCCAAGACCCGACAGGATGGACTGAAGCTTTCTTT